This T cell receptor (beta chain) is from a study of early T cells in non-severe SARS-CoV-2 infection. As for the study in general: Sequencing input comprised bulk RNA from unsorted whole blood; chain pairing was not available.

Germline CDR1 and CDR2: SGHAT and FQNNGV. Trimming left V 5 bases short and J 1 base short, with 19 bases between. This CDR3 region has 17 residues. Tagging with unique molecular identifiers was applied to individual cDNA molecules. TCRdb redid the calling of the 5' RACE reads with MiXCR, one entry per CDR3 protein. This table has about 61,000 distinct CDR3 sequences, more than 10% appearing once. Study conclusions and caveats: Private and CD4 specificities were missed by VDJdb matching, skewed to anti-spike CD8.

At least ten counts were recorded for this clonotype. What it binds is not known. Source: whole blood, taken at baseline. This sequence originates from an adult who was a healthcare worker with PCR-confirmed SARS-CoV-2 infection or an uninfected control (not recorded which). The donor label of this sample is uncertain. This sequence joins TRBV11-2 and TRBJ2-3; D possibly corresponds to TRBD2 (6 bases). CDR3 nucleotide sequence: TGTGCCAGCAGCCCTAGTAAGGGGAGGTTGGGCACAGATACGCAGTATTTT. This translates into CASSPSKGRLGTDTQYF.